This TCR beta chain was captured in a study of blood T cell repertoires in COVID-19 (dated by TCRdb to the early 2020s). With respect to the entire study: Samples from collaborators originated in the United States, Italy and Spain and spanned both the acute and convalescent phases of COVID-19. The material from the prospective study consisted of cDNA or gDNA derived from T cells, B-cell-depleted T cells, or PBMCs. The dataset comprised deeply sampled blood TCRbeta repertoires from subjects exposed to, actively infected with, or recovered from COVID-19. The repertoires were released in a freely available public database meant as a resource for research on the immune response to SARS-CoV-2. Samples came from the ongoing ImmuneRACE study (first 160 participants) plus 1,254 subjects from 6 global collaborators. The sample metadata nearly always contained a de-identified subject ID, COVID-19 status, age in years and sex. Where available, HLA class I and class II types were obtained from metadata supplied by the sample provider rather than from assay-based typing. The study at large found these results: How much clinical and demographic metadata was included differed by source and by participant, and the metadata was provided uncurated.

TCRbeta CDR3 regions were amplified from genomic DNA using the immunoSEQ Assay, a bias-controlled multiplex PCR. For the original study's pipeline: Within the assay, amplification of reference gene primers was used to estimate how many nucleated cells each sample contained. To quantify the absolute abundance of each unique TCRbeta CDR3 rearrangement, sequence reads were collapsed and filtered. Productive Simpson clonality was computed per sample as the square root of Simpson's diversity index over productive rearrangements. TCRdb holds this immuneACCESS table with in-frame rearrangements only. Some clones are missing; in checked studies, unresolved V genes explain under half, and the rest has no known cause. That table gives V, J and clone size, and the DNA gave D and trimming. The sample table holds about 59,000 clones, of which about 70% were seen once. Approximately 15% of the sample goes to the ten largest clones.

Collaborating institutions collected whole blood in K2EDTA tubes following their own protocols. For TCRbeta analysis, collaborator samples were shipped as frozen whole blood, as isolated PBMCs, or as DNA extracted from either sample type. With regard to this clone: This clone's antigen is unknown. One base away there is no much larger clone; base qualities are not given.

The CDR3 runs 14 amino acids, cysteine and phenylalanine included. Only the CDR3 portion is preserved as DNA: 42 bases, with reading frame beginning at the first base. The V and J segments used are TRBV21-1 and TRBJ2-5; the D call TRBD1 from the table was never checked on the DNA. TRBV21-1 is an annotated pseudogene. The sequenced sample was peripheral blood. This clonotype was obtained from a woman aged 70-85 years with acute or convalescent COVID-19. The CDR3 corresponds to CASKLGTGKETQYF. The DNA sequence reads TGTGCCAGCAAGCTAGGGACAGGGAAAGAGACCCAGTACTTC.